The clone carrying this TCR beta chain was picked up a small number of times. The antigen remains unidentified. These data originate in a study of read filtering for tumor transcriptome and immune sequencing. Across the study: Transcriptome libraries were built from DNase-treated RNA. RNA-seq yielded only roughly 75 to 1,300 TCR reads, IR-seq about 4.05 to 10.27 million.

Overall study results and limits: Without single-read clonotypes, shared clonotype proportions correlated more between IR-seq and RNA-seq. RNA-seq captured clonotypes less deeply and reliably than IR-seq.

This library used roughly 400 ng RNA and molecular barcoded adaptors spanning alpha/delta and beta/gamma chains. TCRdb ran MiXCR on the reads and lists one entry per CDR3 protein. The sample lists about 21,000 distinct CDR3 sequences, around 20% occurring once. Trimming left V 6 bases short and J 8 bases short, with 20 bases between. Germline V gene data show CDR1 as LNHDA and CDR2 as SQIVND (reference sequence). The CDR3 extends over 16 amino acids. The gene calls are TRBV19 and TRBJ1-6; unclear D gene. This clonotype was sampled from a donor aged 40 or over with multiple myeloma. Sequencing input: a population of CD138-negative cells sorted from bone marrow. The CDR3 loop is CASRKGLGSAHSPLHF. In nucleotides, the CDR3 is TGTGCCAGTAGAAAAGGGCTGGGAAGCGCCCATTCACCCCTCCACTTT.